The 25 T cell receptor beta chains reported below all come from one sample, sequenced in a study of T cells in Graves' hyperthyroidism and ophthalmopathy (dated by TCRdb to the late 2010s). To prepare the library, multiplex PCR was applied. The listed sequencing device is Illumina HiSeq 2000. The TCR beta CDR3 regions were amplified from RNA transcripts. For the first round of RT-PCR on the TCR CDR3, the HTBI primer set was used together with the Qiagen OneStep RT-PCR kit. TCRdb reprocessed the public reads (quality trimming at Q25 with fastp, clone calling with MiXCR) and kept in-frame beta chains. One record per CDR3 amino acid sequence lists the most common genes and DNA. Within this sample are 300,000 to 400,000 distinct CDR3 sequences, with approximately 15% of them counted one time only. About 20% of the sample goes to the ten largest clones. Sequencing was done on a sample of blood. The origin of the receptors is a woman under 40 with Graves' ophthalmopathy.

V gene TRBV5-1 combines with J gene TRBJ1-2, with TRBD1 matching over 7 bases. In germline, CDR1 is SGHRS, CDR2 YFSETQ. V lost 0 bases and J lost 4; bases outside the gene matches: 6. The length of the CDR3 is 15 residues. CDR3 region: CASSLEGGGSYGYTF. CDR3 in DNA: TGCGCCAGCAGCTTGGAAGGGGGCGGCAGCTATGGCTACACCTTC.

In this sample, this clonotype turned up many times. The CDR3 DNA reads as TGTGCCACCCAAGAGGATGATATGAACACTGAAGCTTTCTTT. Its translation: CATQEDDMNTEAFF. The chain links TRBV24-1 to TRBJ1-1; D call uncertain. The CDR3 spans 14 residues. From germline, CDR1 is KGHDR and CDR2 SFDVKD. Trimming cost V 9 bases and J 0 bases, with 13 bases left between them.

The rearrangement links TRBV29-1 to TRBJ2-4; TRBD1 is a possible D gene (5 bases). Trimming removed 4 bases at V and 5 bases at J, with 15 bases between. Germline loops: CDR1 SQVTM, CDR2 ANQGSEA. The CDR3 loop spans 14 amino acids. CDR3 residues: CSVGEDKGQNIQYF. The CDR3 nucleotides are TGCAGCGTTGGGGAAGATAAGGGGCAAAACATTCAGTACTTC.

This clonotype was counted ten times or more. The chain joins TRBV11-2 to TRBJ2-3; perhaps D is TRBD1 or TRBD2 (6 bases each). Germline assignment: CDR1 SGHAT and CDR2 FQNNGV. The CDR3 spans 15 residues. With 5 bases removed from V and 3 bases from J, the gap between germline ends came to 15 bases. DNA of the CDR3: TGTGCCAGCAGCCCGGGGGCGGGTTTTACAGATACGCAGTATTTT. Amino acids: CASSPGAGFTDTQYF.

In this sample, this clonotype turned up many times. The rearrangement links TRBV5-1 to TRBJ2-1, with a tentative D call TRBD2 (6 bases). The germline V gene has CDR1 SGHRS and CDR2 YFSETQ. The V and J ends lost 2 bases and 8 bases respectively, with 8 bases between them. The CDR3 totals 12 residues. CDR3 sequence reads: CASSLLADEQFF. The CDR3 DNA reads as TGCGCCAGCAGCTTATTAGCGGATGAGCAGTTCTTC.

This clonotype was seen a few times. The rearrangement joins TRBV5-1 to TRBJ1-6, with D possibly TRBD1 on 5 matching bases. The CDR3 has 14 amino acids. Trimming removed 3 bases at V and 8 bases at J, with 12 bases between. Germline V gene lookup returns CDR1 SGHRS and CDR2 YFSETQ. Here the CDR3 reads CASSSDTAYSPLHF. In DNA, the CDR3 is TGCGCCAGCAGCTCGGACACAGCCTATTCACCCCTCCACTTT. Full variable domain (outside the CDR3, taken from reference TRBV5-1 and TRBJ1-6): KAGVTQTPRYLIKTRGQQVTLSCSPISGHRSVSWYQQTPGQGLQFLFEYFSETQRNKGNFPGRFSGRQFSNSRSEMNVSTLELGDSALYLCASSSDTAYSPLHFGNGTRLTVT.

Many counts were recorded for this clonotype. The chain links TRBV12-3 or TRBV12-4 to TRBJ2-1; the match to TRBD2 covers 9 bases. This CDR3 is 15 amino acids long. V trimming: 4 bases; J trimming: 10 bases; junction bases outside the gene matches: 11. CDR3 coding DNA: TGTGCCAGCAGTTACTTCGGCGGGGGGGCCTTGGAGCAGTTCTTC. Its protein product is CASSYFGGGALEQFF.

V is TRBV5-8 and J is TRBJ2-3, with D perhaps given as TRBD1 or TRBD2 (5 bases each). Trimming stripped 3 bases from V and 2 bases from J, with 13 bases between. This CDR3 spans 15 amino acids. CDR1 is SGHTS, CDR2 YDEGEE, per germline. CDR3 residues: CASSWGLGVTDTQYF. The CDR3 bases are TGTGCCAGCAGCTGGGGTCTGGGGGTCACAGATACGCAGTATTTT.

This clonotype came up many times. V is TRBV3-1 and J is TRBJ2-5; possibly TRBD1 or TRBD2 for D (6 bases each). This CDR3 region has 17 residues. Germline CDR1 is LGHDT and CDR2 is YNNKEL (reference sequence). Trimming pared 4 bases from V and 5 bases from J, leaving 23 bases between. CDR3 sequence (DNA): TGTGCCAGCAGCCTAACATTCCGGGACTCGAGGGGGGAGACCCAGTACTTC. It codes for CASSLTFRDSRGETQYF.

Ten or more counts support this clonotype. The chain recombines TRBV28 with TRBJ1-3, with D uncertain. CDR1 and CDR2 (germline): MDHEN, SYDVKM. V dropped 5 bases and J dropped 4 bases, with 6 bases sitting between them. This CDR3 comprises 12 residues. The CDR3 loop reads CASSTPGNTIYF. DNA of the CDR3: TGTGCCAGCAGTACTCCGGGAAACACCATATATTTT. Looking up the rest from reference TRBV28 and TRBJ1-3 gives the full variable domain: DVKVTQSSRYLVKRTGEKVFLECVQDMDHENMFWYRQDPGLGLRLIYFSYDVKMKEKGDIPEGYSVSREKKERFSLILESASTNQTSMYLCASSTPGNTIYFGEGSWLTVV.

A note on this clonotype: With a much larger clone just one base away, this may be a read error. The rearrangement links TRBV13 to TRBJ2-2; D is possibly TRBD1 or TRBD2 (5 bases each). CDR1 is PRHDT and CDR2 is FYEKMQ in the germline V gene (reference sequence). The CDR3 is 13 amino acids. V shed 8 bases and J shed 4 bases, with 11 bases lying between them. The CDR3 nucleotides read TGTGCCAGCGCCAGGGAGAGCACCGGGGAGCTGTTTTTT. It codes for CASARESTGELFF. The full variable domain, its missing parts supplied by reference TRBV13 and TRBJ2-2, is AAGVIQSPRHLIKEKRETATLKCYPIPRHDTVYWYQQGPGQDPQFLISFYEKMQSDKGSIPDRFSAQQFSDYHSELNMSSLELGDSALYFCASARESTGELFFGEGSRLTVL.

In its sample, this clonotype was seen many times. The rearrangement links TRBV27 to TRBJ1-4; 8 bases match TRBD1. Looked up from germline, CDR1 is MNHEY and CDR2 is SMNVEV (reference sequence). The J segment lost 6 bases and the V segment lost 8 bases, leaving 17 bases of the junction unmatched. This CDR3 is built from 17 residues. The CDR3 loop is CASGRPIRDRSDEKLFF. The CDR3 nucleotides read TGTGCCAGCGGTCGGCCGATTCGGGACAGGAGCGATGAAAAACTGTTTTTT.

V usage is TRBV20-1 and J usage is TRBJ1-4; D unclear. In germline, CDR1 is DFQATT, CDR2 SNEGSKA (reference sequence). V lost 7 bases and J 2 bases, leaving 11 bases between the germline ends. The CDR3 length is 13 residues. CDR3 in amino acids: CSVLPGTNEKLFF. CDR3 bases: TGCAGTGTTCTACCGGGCACTAATGAAAAACTGTTTTTT.

This clonotype was detected many times. The rearrangement links TRBV6-1 to TRBJ1-1; 11 bases are a match to TRBD1. V lost 4 bases to trimming and J lost 8 bases; unmatched junction nucleotides: 9. The CDR3 covers 15 residues. Germline V CDR1 and CDR2: MNHNS, SASEGT. The CDR3 DNA reads TGTGCCAGCAGTGGACCTCGGACAGGGGGCGAAGAAGCTTTCTTT. Translated: CASSGPRTGGEEAFF.

In this sample, this clonotype turned up many times. The gene calls are TRBV2 and TRBJ1-2; TRBD1 might be the D (6 bases). Germline-derived CDR1 and CDR2 are SNHLY and FYNNEI. This CDR3 is 17 amino acids long. Trimming pared 10 bases from V and 3 bases from J, leaving 27 bases between. The CDR3 loop is CATPLPGRGSGDYGYTF. The CDR3 DNA follows: TGTGCCACGCCATTACCCGGCAGGGGATCAGGCGACTATGGCTACACCTTC.

This clonotype was picked up a small number of times. The V call is TRBV19, the J call TRBJ1-1; 9 bases fit TRBD1. The germline CDR1 and CDR2 sequences are LNHDA and SQIVND (reference sequence). This CDR3 is built from 14 residues. V shed 6 bases and J 6 bases; nucleotides not matched to a gene: 8. CDR3 nucleotide sequence: TGTGCCAGTAGCCCGGGACAGGGCGCAGCTGAAGCTTTCTTT. As protein: CASSPGQGAAEAFF.

As regards this clonotype: One junction end disagrees with the germline gene, perhaps due to a read error. The chain joins TRBV2 to TRBJ2-7, with 8 bases matching TRBD1. The CDR3 has 14 residues. Germline V gives CDR1 SNHLY, CDR2 FYNNEI. This CDR3 reads CARELGTGSHEQYF. For the CDR3, the DNA is TGTGCCAGGGAGTTAGGGACAGGCTCCCACGAGCAGTACTTC. Supplemented by reference TRBV2 and TRBJ2-7, the full variable domain reads EPEVTQTPSHQVTQMGQEVILRCVPISNHLYFYWYRQILGQKVEFLVSFYNNEISEKSEIFDDQFSVERPDGSNFTLKIRSTKLEDSAMYFCARELGTGSHEQYFGPGTRLTVT.

This clonotype was seen ten or more times. V is TRBV5-1 and J is TRBJ2-1; unclear D gene. Trimming removed 4 bases at V and 7 bases at J, with 12 bases between. This CDR3 contains 13 residues. CDR1 is SGHRS, CDR2 YFSETQ, per germline. The CDR3 protein is CASSTHSKNEQFF. CDR3 nucleotides: TGCGCCAGCAGCACCCACTCTAAGAATGAGCAGTTCTTC.

This chain links TRBV12-3 or TRBV12-4 with TRBJ1-4, with TRBD1 matching over 9 bases. CDR3 length equals 16 residues. V was pared by 4 bases and J by 5 bases, with 8 bases of the junction left unmatched. The CDR3 sequence: CASSSYRDRVNEKLFF. CDR3 nucleotide sequence: TGTGCCAGCAGTTCGTACCGGGACAGGGTAAATGAAAAACTGTTTTTT.

This clonotype came up many times. V and J are TRBV7-2 and TRBJ2-6; D not certain. Trimming pared 1 base from V and 0 bases from J, leaving 7 bases between. This CDR3 comprises 16 residues. Germline CDR1 and CDR2: SGHTA and FQGNSA. The CDR3 loop reads CASSLESASGANVLTF. The CDR3 DNA reads as TGTGCCAGCAGCTTAGAATCGGCCTCTGGGGCCAACGTCCTGACTTTC.

This clonotype turned up a few times. This rearrangement joins TRBV6-2 or TRBV6-3 to TRBJ2-5; no reliable D call. CDR1 is MNHEY and CDR2 is SVGEGT in the germline V gene. The length of the CDR3 is 13 residues. V lost 4 bases and J lost 1, with 7 bases in between. In DNA, the CDR3 is TGTGCCAGCAGTTTGACCCTCCAAGAGACCCAGTACTTC. This gives the protein CASSLTLQETQYF.

There are many counts of this clonotype. The rearrangement links TRBV5-6 to TRBJ2-3, with D uncertain. The CDR3 loop spans 15 amino acids. Germline CDR1 reads SGHDT; CDR2 reads YYEEEE. Between the trimmed V and J ends, which lost 0 bases and 4 bases, there was a span of 12 bases. CDR3 sequence: CASSLVGPLADTQYF. The CDR3 DNA sequence: TGTGCCAGCAGCTTGGTTGGCCCACTGGCAGATACGCAGTATTTT.

This clonotype was found a few times. V usage is TRBV5-1 and J usage is TRBJ2-5; 9 nucleotides align to TRBD1. Germline V gives CDR1 SGHRS, CDR2 YFSETQ. The CDR3 sequence is 14 residues long. V was pared by 5 bases and J by 3 bases, with 5 bases of the junction left unmatched. In nucleotides, the CDR3 is TGCGCCAGCAGAACGGGACAGGGTAAAGAGACCCAGTACTTC. Encoded protein: CASRTGQGKETQYF. The full variable domain, completed using reference TRBV5-1 and TRBJ2-5, is KAGVTQTPRYLIKTRGQQVTLSCSPISGHRSVSWYQQTPGQGLQFLFEYFSETQRNKGNFPGRFSGRQFSNSRSEMNVSTLELGDSALYLCASRTGQGKETQYFGPGTRLLVL.

This sequence joins TRBV24-1 and TRBJ2-3; D unclear. This CDR3 is built from 16 residues. Germline V gene sequence: CDR1 KGHDR, CDR2 SFDVKD. Trimming shortened V by 10 bases and J by 0 bases, and 19 bases separated the two germline ends. The DNA of the CDR3 is TGTGCCACTCAAGATCCCACGGACCTCAGCACAGATACGCAGTATTTT. Residues: CATQDPTDLSTDTQYF.

This clonotype was detected many times. CDR3 sequence reads: CASSPESGLTGNEQFF. DNA for the CDR3: TGTGCCAGCAGCCCTGAATCCGGACTAACCGGCAATGAGCAGTTCTTC. V is TRBV5-8 and J is TRBJ2-1; a possible D gene is TRBD2 (6 bases). V lost 4 bases and J lost 6, with 20 bases in between. Germline V CDR1 and CDR2: SGHTS, YDEGEE. The CDR3 has 16 amino acids.